This passage covers 27 T cell receptor beta chains from one sample sequenced in a study of CD8 T cell repertoires and HIV-1 epitope variants. The assay was immunoSEQ multiplex PCR, and TCRdb's table has in-frame clones only and misses some. The sample records about 90,000 clones, 70% to 75% being singletons. The material sequenced was uncultured baseline CD8+ T cells from peripheral blood mononuclear cells (PBMCs). Receptors originate from a male donor with HIV.

V and J are TRBV6-5 and TRBJ1-1, with D tentatively TRBD1 (6 bases). The CDR3 is 14 amino acids. Germline CDR1 and CDR2: MNHEY and SVGAGI. Deletions cut 3 bases from V and 5 bases from J, with 13 bases between. CDR3 sequence reads: CASSYTGLGTEAFF. The CDR3 nucleotides are TGTGCCAGCAGTTATACAGGGCTTGGAACTGAAGCTTTCTTT.

The CDR3 bases are TGTGCCAGCAGACCGAGACAGGGGAACACTGAAGCTTTCTTT. The encoded protein is CASRPRQGNTEAFF. The chain couples TRBV27 to TRBJ1-1; 7 bases fit TRBD1. The CDR3 length is 14 residues. Germline V lookup: CDR1 MNHEY, CDR2 SMNVEV (reference sequence). J was trimmed by 1 base and V by 6 bases; bases with no gene match: 5.

The chain uses TRBV7-9 and TRBJ2-2; 11 bases align to TRBD2. The CDR3 runs to 16 residues. V lost 4 bases and J lost 4; bases outside the gene matches: 5. CDR1 is SEHNR, CDR2 FQNEAQ, per germline (reference sequence). The DNA for the CDR3 is TGTGCCAGCAGCTCAACTAGCGGGAGTACCACCGGGGAGCTGTTTTTT. Amino acid sequence: CASSSTSGSTTGELFF.

The chain is built from TRBV6-1 and TRBJ2-1, with 10 bases fitting TRBD2. The CDR3 is 17 residues long. Looked up from germline, CDR1 is MNHNS and CDR2 is SASEGT. Trimming at V came to 1 base and at J to 9 bases, leaving 12 bases not matched to a gene. CDR3 bases: TGTGCCAGCAGTGAAGTACGAGCGGGAGGGCTATTGGGTGAGCAGTTCTTC. Translation: CASSEVRAGGLLGEQFF.

V is TRBV6-6 and J is TRBJ1-1; D gene ambiguous. Germline V gene data show CDR1 as MNHNY and CDR2 as SVGAGI (reference sequence). Trimming cost V 6 bases and J 3 bases, with 14 bases left between them. The CDR3 has 14 amino acids. For the CDR3, the DNA is TGTGCCAGCAGCCCCCGAGGGTTGGACACTGAAGCTTTCTTT. Translation gives CASSPRGLDTEAFF.

This chain uses TRBV23-1 with TRBJ1-1, with D uncertain. TRBV23-1 is an ORF, with its function uncertain. Deletions cut 0 bases from V and 6 bases from J, with 8 bases between. CDR3 length equals 13 residues. The CDR3 DNA sequence: TGCGCCAGCAGTCAATCGAGAGGGTCTGAAGCTTTCTTT. It encodes CASSQSRGSEAFF.

The J gene is TRBJ2-7, the V gene TRBV5-1; 12 nucleotides line up with TRBD2. V was pared by 4 bases and J by 12 bases, with 8 bases of the junction left unmatched. The CDR3 length is 13 residues. CDR1 is SGHRS and CDR2 is YFSETQ in the germline V gene. The CDR3 loop reads CASSHGLAGSMYF. As DNA, the CDR3 is TGCGCCAGCAGCCACGGACTAGCGGGATCCATGTACTTC.

The CDR3 sequence is CASEGGFLAGDLYEQYF. In DNA form, the CDR3 reads TGTGCCAGCGAGGGGGGGTTCCTAGCGGGAGACCTCTACGAGCAGTACTTC. This rearrangement joins TRBV6-8 to TRBJ2-7; 10 positions match TRBD2. V lost 8 bases and J lost 3; bases outside the gene matches: 16. Germline V lookup: CDR1 MNHGY, CDR2 SAAAGT. The CDR3 loop spans 17 amino acids.

The chain links TRBV9 to TRBJ2-1; 13 bases line up with TRBD2. The CDR3 runs to 20 residues. Germline V CDR1 and CDR2: SGDLS, YYNGEE. V trimming: 5 bases; J trimming: 0 bases; junction bases outside the gene matches: 14. CDR3 DNA sequence: TGTGCCAGCAGTCGCAGCGGGGGACTAGCGGGGAGCTACTCCTACAATGAGCAGTTCTTC. Residues: CASSRSGGLAGSYSYNEQFF. The whole variable domain, filled in from reference TRBV9 and TRBJ2-1, reads DSGVTQTPKHLITATGQRVTLRCSPRSGDLSVYWYQQSLDQGLQFLIQYYNGEERAKGNILERFSAQQFPDLHSELNLSSLELGDSALYFCASSRSGGLAGSYSYNEQFFGPGTRLTVL.

This clone is medium-sized within its sample. The chain couples TRBV6-5 to TRBJ2-1; D unresolved. V was clipped by 4 bases and J by 6 bases, with 13 bases between them. The CDR3 is 14 residues long. CDR1 and CDR2 from the germline V gene are MNHEY and SVGAGI. Here the CDR3 reads CASSSLGRSNEQFF. The CDR3 bases are TGTGCCAGCAGTTCCCTCGGCAGGTCCAATGAGCAGTTCTTC.

This clone was detected a few times. This chain connects TRBV4-1 to TRBJ1-1; no clear D gene. CDR1 is MGHRA and CDR2 is YSYEKL in the germline V gene. CDR3 size: 14 residues. Trimming pared 3 bases from V and 0 bases from J, leaving 8 bases between. In DNA, the CDR3 is TGCGCCAGCAGCCAGGTCGGGATGAACACTGAAGCTTTCTTT. Amino acids: CASSQVGMNTEAFF.

The rearrangement links TRBV6-1 to TRBJ2-5, with 7 nucleotides matching TRBD1. The better agreement between TRBJ2-7 and the DNA end casts doubt on the J call. The CDR3 totals 14 residues. Germline V CDR1 and CDR2: MNHNS, SASEGT. CDR3 sequence (DNA): TGTGCCAGCAGTCGAGACAGGGATTCGGGCGAGCAGTACTTC. This encodes CASSRDRDSGEQYF.

This chain connects TRBV5-1 to TRBJ1-6; 9 positions agree with TRBD1. Trimming took 1 base from V and 7 from J; bases not matched to a gene: 9. CDR1 and CDR2 (germline): SGHRS, YFSETQ. The CDR3 loop spans 17 amino acids. CDR3 nucleotide sequence: TGCGCCAGCAGCTTGACAACAGGGGGCTCGGGGAATTCACCCCTCCACTTT. Translated: CASSLTTGGSGNSPLHF. The variable domain in full, completed from reference TRBV5-1 and TRBJ1-6, reads KAGVTQTPRYLIKTRGQQVTLSCSPISGHRSVSWYQQTPGQGLQFLFEYFSETQRNKGNFPGRFSGRQFSNSRSEMNVSTLELGDSALYLCASSLTTGGSGNSPLHFGNGTRLTVT.

The chain is built from TRBV7-2 and TRBJ2-7; perhaps TRBD1 as D (6 bases). There are 14 residues in the CDR3. Germline CDR1 reads SGHTA; CDR2 reads FQGNSA. With 3 bases removed from V and 3 bases from J, the gap between germline ends came to 12 bases. The CDR3 loop reads CASSFDSDSYEQYF. The CDR3, as DNA: TGTGCCAGCAGCTTCGACTCGGACAGCTACGAGCAGTACTTC.

This clone was counted between two and nine times. The chain joins TRBV11-2 to TRBJ2-7; TRBD2 aligns across 10 bases. Germline CDR1 reads SGHAT; CDR2 reads FQNNGV. The V segment lost 3 bases and the J segment 3 bases; nucleotides outside the gene matches: 2. This CDR3 has 14 residues. The CDR3 region is CASSFTSGNYEQYF. CDR3 coding DNA: TGTGCCAGCAGCTTCACTAGCGGGAACTACGAGCAGTACTTC.

CDR3 nucleotide sequence: TGCGCCAGCAGCTTGGAAGGGGCAGCTGAAGCTTTCTTT. Its translation is CASSLEGAAEAFF. The chain carries TRBV5-1 and TRBJ1-1; tentatively, D is TRBD1 (5 bases). The CDR3 contains 13 residues. CDR1 and CDR2 (germline): SGHRS, YFSETQ. Trimming pared 0 bases from V and 6 bases from J, leaving 9 bases between.

This clone has a handful of counts. The chain recombines TRBV5-4 with TRBJ1-2, with D possibly matching TRBD1 (6 bases). CDR1 and CDR2 from the germline V gene are SGHNT and YYREEE (reference sequence). This CDR3 contains 14 residues. V lost 2 bases and J lost 6, with 14 bases in between. The CDR3 nucleotides read TGTGCCAGCAGCTTCGGGGCACAGGGAGATGGCTACACCTTC. It encodes CASSFGAQGDGYTF.

This clone has a count of ten or more. The CDR3 loop is CSLIGRSYEQYF. The CDR3 nucleotides are TGTTCCCTAATCGGGCGGTCCTACGAGCAGTACTTC. The genes are TRBV5-4 and TRBJ2-7; D not certain. CDR1 SGHNT and CDR2 YYREEE come from the germline V gene (reference sequence). The CDR3 contains 12 residues.

This clone was observed many times. The chain links TRBV28 to TRBJ2-1, with 9 positions matching TRBD1. The CDR3 is 16 amino acids. Per the germline V gene, CDR1 is MDHEN and CDR2 is SYDVKM. The J segment lost 9 bases and the V segment lost 4 bases, leaving 13 bases of the junction unmatched. The CDR3 loop is CASSSSGTGSTSEQFF. The CDR3 nucleotides are TGTGCCAGCAGTTCCTCCGGGACAGGGTCTACCAGTGAGCAGTTCTTC.

The gene calls are TRBV28 and TRBJ2-1; 9 nucleotides agree with TRBD1. The CDR3 sequence is 14 residues long. V lost 6 bases and J lost 1; bases outside the gene matches: 1. CDR1 is MDHEN, CDR2 SYDVKM, per germline. This chain's CDR3 is CASRTGGSYNEQFF. CDR3 in DNA: TGTGCCAGCAGGACAGGGGGGTCCTACAATGAGCAGTTCTTC.

This chain joins TRBV28 and TRBJ2-1, with TRBD2 matching over 10 bases. Germline CDR1 reads MDHEN; CDR2 reads SYDVKM. The V segment lost 5 bases and the J segment 4 bases; nucleotides outside the gene matches: 14. This CDR3 has 18 amino acids. The CDR3 DNA follows: TGTGCCAGCAGTCTCCTCTCAGCTAGCGGGGGACCGTACAATGAGCAGTTCTTC. This translates into CASSLLSASGGPYNEQFF.

This clone was seen just once. Additional DNA sequences in this sample encode the identical CDR3. The chain combines TRBV30 with TRBJ2-1; possibly TRBD1 or TRBD2 for D (5 bases each). Germline CDR1 and CDR2: GTSNPN and SVGIG (reference sequence). V shed 6 bases and J shed 7 bases, with 19 bases lying between them. CDR3 size: 14 residues. The CDR3 DNA reads as TGTGCCTGCGCCGAGGGGTGGGGTGGTAATGAGCAGTTCTTC. Translated, it gives CACAEGWGGNEQFF.

The CDR3: CASSLATSENTGELFF. The CDR3 DNA follows: TGTGCCAGCAGCTTAGCGACTAGCGAGAACACCGGGGAGCTGTTTTTT. The rearrangement uses TRBV7-9 and TRBJ2-2; 8 positions agree with TRBD2. Germline CDR1 is SEHNR and CDR2 is FQNEAQ (reference sequence). The ends lost 0 bases at V and 1 base at J; junction bases unmatched: 1. The CDR3 consists of 16 residues.

The rearrangement uses TRBV7-2 and TRBJ1-5, with TRBD1 matching over 7 bases. CDR3 length: 13 amino acids. Germline assignment: CDR1 SGHTA and CDR2 FQGNSA. Trimming took 3 bases from V and 4 from J; bases not matched to a gene: 0. The CDR3 region has the DNA TGTGCCAGCAGCTTGACAGGGAATCAGCCCCAGCATTTT. Residues: CASSLTGNQPQHF.

This chain connects TRBV7-9 to TRBJ2-1; no firm D call. CDR3 size: 10 residues. Germline CDR1 and CDR2: SEHNR and FQNEAQ (reference sequence). Trimming shortened V by 8 bases and J by 7 bases, and 6 bases separated the two germline ends. The CDR3 region is CASGINEQFF. CDR3 in DNA: TGTGCCAGCGGTATAAATGAGCAGTTCTTC.

Many counts were recorded for this clone. J is TRBJ2-3 and V is TRBV28; TRBD2 might be the D (6 bases). Trimming removed 1 base at V and 6 bases at J, with 11 bases between. Germline loops: CDR1 MDHEN, CDR2 SYDVKM. The CDR3 loop spans 14 amino acids. The CDR3 sequence is CASSLLGGMDTQYF. In nucleotides, the CDR3 is TGTGCCAGCAGTTTATTGGGGGGAATGGATACGCAGTATTTT.

CDR3 loop: CASKLQGDNTEAFF. Here the CDR3 DNA reads TGTGCCAGCAAATTACAGGGAGACAACACTGAAGCTTTCTTT. V and J are TRBV28 and TRBJ1-1, with D tentatively TRBD1 (6 bases). The CDR3 loop spans 14 amino acids. The V gene's germline CDR1 is MDHEN and CDR2 SYDVKM. The V end was cut by 7 bases, the J end by 2 bases, with 14 bases between.